This T cell receptor beta chain was recorded in a study of blood T cell repertoires in COVID-19 (dated by TCRdb to 2020 to 2022). At the level of the whole study: The collaborator samples originated in the United States, Italy and Spain and spanned the acute and convalescent phases of COVID-19. Where HLA class I and class II types were available, the types were taken from metadata supplied by the sample provider, not from assay-based typing. Samples came from the ongoing ImmuneRACE study (first 160 participants) plus 1,254 subjects from 6 global collaborators. A freely available public database, intended as a resource for researchers studying the immune response to SARS-CoV-2, is where the repertoires were released. The sample metadata nearly always contained a de-identified subject ID, COVID-19 status, age in years and sex. Subjects who had been exposed to COVID-19, were actively infected with it, or had recovered from it provided the deeply sampled blood TCRbeta repertoires that made up the dataset. The material from the prospective study consisted of cDNA or gDNA derived from T cells, B-cell-depleted T cells, or PBMCs.

Relative to germline, V is 6 bases shorter and J is 8 bases shorter, with 26 bases between their ends. CDR1 and CDR2 are read off the germline V gene as SGDLS and YYNGEE. Including cysteine and phenylalanine, the CDR3 has 16 amino acids. Kept here is only the CDR3 DNA, which spans 48 bases and is read in frame from base 1. As for this clone: Which antigen it targets is not known. No much larger clone is present one base from it, and per-base qualities are unavailable.

Overall study outcomes, separate from this receptor: Clinical and demographic metadata were provided uncurated, with the amount varying by source and participant.

The immunoSEQ Assay, a bias-controlled multiplex PCR, was used to amplify TCRbeta CDR3 regions from genomic DNA. The original methods were these. The number of nucleated cells in each sample was estimated from the amplification of reference gene primers within the assay. Sequence reads were collapsed and filtered to measure the absolute abundance of every unique TCRbeta CDR3 rearrangement. For each sample, productive Simpson clonality was calculated as the square root of Simpson's diversity index across productive rearrangements. Held by TCRdb, this immuneACCESS table contains in-frame sequences only and omits some clones. Under half of the omission traces to an unresolved V gene where checked; the cause of the rest is unknown. V, J and clone size were drawn from that table, and D and trimming were deduced from the DNA. Within this sample are 450,000 to 500,000 clones, with about 85% of them counted one time only. Approximately 8% of the sample is in the top ten clones.

Enrolling through a virtual design, the prospective study's participants ranged in age from roughly 18 to 100 years and lived across more than 20 United States geographic areas. Cohort assignment in the prospective study relied on participant-reported clinical history from a screening survey and a study questionnaire. Recovered participants in ImmuneRACE Cohort 3 were defined as having two consecutive negative NP/OP PCR tests, clearance from a healthcare professional, or resolution of symptoms. In the prospective study, mobile phlebotomists collected whole blood, serum and a nasopharyngeal or oropharyngeal swab from each participant. Prospective study participants could optionally give additional blood draws and questionnaires over an approximately 2-month period. Blood samples from the prospective study were shipped frozen or at room temperature prior to DNA extraction.

The sequence came from a woman aged 55-75 years who had recovered from COVID-19. The material sequenced was PBMCs or T cells enriched from blood (not recorded which). The chain couples TRBV9 to TRBJ1-2; the D gene cannot be named for sure. The CDR3 protein: CASTPGNSPPLGGYTF. The nucleotide sequence reads as follows: TGTGCCAGCACCCCCGGGAACAGTCCCCCATTGGGCGGCTACACCTTC.